The 19 T cell receptor beta chains below come from one sample, sequenced in a study of beta chain features in type 1 diabetes. Isolated RNA was reverse transcribed in full, so expressed TCRB transcripts were sequenced. Profiled with immunoSEQ multiplex PCR; TCRdb holds only in-frame clones, not every one. The table includes about 230,000 clones, 9.6% detected once. Sequenced sample: naive CD4+ T cells from blood. These receptors came from a woman aged 18 to 35 in good health.

This clone has more than one count but fewer than ten. The chain links TRBV7-3 to TRBJ2-1; 11 bases fit TRBD2. The CDR3 runs to 17 residues. In germline, CDR1 is SGHTA, CDR2 FQGTGA. Trimming removed 5 bases from V and 0 bases from J; junction bases left unmatched: 6. In DNA form, the CDR3 reads TGTGCCAGCAGCCCAATAGCGGGGGGGAGCTCCTACAATGAGCAGTTCTTC. Translating it yields CASSPIAGGSSYNEQFF.

In its sample, this clone was seen a few times. The rearrangement uses TRBV5-1 and TRBJ2-5, with 7 bases lining up with TRBD1. The CDR3 loop spans 16 amino acids. Germline values: CDR1 SGHRS, CDR2 YFSETQ. The ends lost 2 bases at V and 2 bases at J; junction bases unmatched: 9. The CDR3 region is CASSFVPSGQQETQYF. Here the CDR3 DNA reads TGCGCCAGCAGCTTCGTCCCCTCGGGACAGCAAGAGACCCAGTACTTC.

There are a few counts of this clone. This chain connects TRBV19 to TRBJ2-7; TRBD2 matches at 8 bases. Trimming cost V 3 bases and J 5 bases; bases outside gene matches: 9. Germline V lookup: CDR1 LNHDA, CDR2 SQIVND (reference sequence). The CDR3 consists of 15 residues. The CDR3 DNA sequence: TGTGCCAGTAGTATTGGTCGGGAGGGCCAGAACGAGCAGTACTTC. Translated, it gives CASSIGREGQNEQYF.

The J gene is TRBJ2-7, the V gene TRBV6-1, with 8 bases identical to TRBD2. CDR1 MNHNS and CDR2 SASEGT come from the germline V gene. J gave up 4 bases and V 0 bases, and 5 bases lay outside the gene matches. The CDR3 is 15 residues long. DNA of the CDR3: TGTGCCAGCAGTGAAGCCGGGACTAGTCCATACGAGCAGTACTTC. Translation: CASSEAGTSPYEQYF.

Of note for this clone: At one of its ends the junction is not consistent with the germline gene, which may arise from a read error. V gene TRBV29-1 combines with J gene TRBJ1-2; 7 positions match TRBD1. This CDR3 is built from 17 residues. CDR1 is SQVTM and CDR2 is ANQGSEA in the germline V gene. The CDR3 region is CSAERRRQGRTNYGYTF. DNA for the CDR3: TGCAGCGCTGAAAGGCGGAGACAGGGTCGGACTAACTATGGCTACACCTTC.

This clone was seen a few times. The chain carries TRBV5-1 and TRBJ1-5; D may be TRBD1 (6 bases). CDR1 is SGHRS, CDR2 YFSETQ, per germline. CDR3 length: 14 residues. With 4 bases removed from V and 6 bases from J, the gap between germline ends came to 14 bases. The CDR3 nucleotides read TGCGCCAGCAGCCCTGAAACAGGGAGTCAGCCCCAGCATTTT. Protein product: CASSPETGSQPQHF. Based on the CDR3 plus reference TRBV5-1 and TRBJ1-5, the full variable domain is KAGVTQTPRYLIKTRGQQVTLSCSPISGHRSVSWYQQTPGQGLQFLFEYFSETQRNKGNFPGRFSGRQFSNSRSEMNVSTLELGDSALYLCASSPETGSQPQHFGDGTRLSIL.

This chain links TRBV11-2 with TRBJ2-1; 13 nucleotides agree with TRBD2. The CDR3 totals 17 residues. Germline CDR1 is SGHAT and CDR2 is FQNNGV. V dropped 1 base and J dropped 8; count of bases not matched to a gene: 8. The DNA of the CDR3 is TGTGCCAGCAGCTTAGCCTCCGGGACTAGCGGGAACTATGAGCAGTTCTTC. Translation: CASSLASGTSGNYEQFF. Filled out from reference TRBV11-2 and TRBJ2-1, the complete variable domain reads EAGVAQSPRYKIIEKRQSVAFWCNPISGHATLYWYQQILGQGPKLLIQFQNNGVVDDSQLPKDRFSAERLKGVDSTLKIQPAKLEDSAVYLCASSLASGTSGNYEQFFGPGTRLTVL.

This clone has just a few counts. Other nucleotide sequences in the sample specify the same CDR3. The chain combines TRBV6-5 with TRBJ2-5, with D hard to call. Trimming took 2 bases from V and 4 from J, leaving 5 bases between them. Germline V CDR1 and CDR2: MNHEY, SVGAGI. The CDR3 contains 12 residues. The CDR3 DNA reads TGTGCCAGCAGTTACGGCCGAGAGACCCAGTACTTC. Translated, it gives CASSYGRETQYF.

The rearrangement joins TRBV7-9 to TRBJ2-4; D not certain. Germline V lookup: CDR1 SEHNR, CDR2 FQNEAQ (reference sequence). V dropped 2 bases and J dropped 8 bases, with 13 bases sitting between them. The CDR3 sequence is 14 residues long. The CDR3 nucleotides are TGTGCCAGCAGCTTACGCTCAATTCAGGACATTCAGTACTTC. Protein sequence: CASSLRSIQDIQYF.

The V and J genes are TRBV5-1 and TRBJ2-2; D not resolved. Germline V gives CDR1 SGHRS, CDR2 YFSETQ. Trimming pared 0 bases from V and 7 bases from J, leaving 4 bases between. The CDR3 totals 12 residues. The CDR3 DNA is TGCGCCAGCAGCTTGGGAGGCGGGGAGCTGTTTTTT. It is translated as CASSLGGGELFF.

This clone has a handful of counts. DNA for the CDR3: TGTGCCAGCAGCGTGACAGTTGCTAACTATGGCTACACCTTC. It specifies CASSVTVANYGYTF. The gene calls are TRBV7-2 and TRBJ1-2, with D perhaps matching TRBD1 (5 bases). In germline, CDR1 is SGHTA, CDR2 FQGNSA. V was cut by 5 bases and J by 0 bases, with 10 bases left in between. The CDR3 is made up of 14 amino acids.

The chain combines TRBV7-9 with TRBJ2-6; the match to TRBD1 covers 7 bases. The CDR3 extends over 17 amino acids. V dropped 5 bases and J dropped 2; count of bases not matched to a gene: 9. Germline V lookup: CDR1 SEHNR, CDR2 FQNEAQ (reference sequence). This chain's CDR3 is CASSVGGQGAGANVLTF. CDR3 DNA: TGTGCCAGCAGCGTGGGTGGGCAGGGGGCTGGGGCCAACGTCCTGACTTTC.

In its sample, this clone was seen a few times. This chain connects TRBV19 to TRBJ1-1; D is perhaps TRBD1 (5 bases). The CDR3 has 13 amino acids. Germline V gene data show CDR1 as LNHDA and CDR2 as SQIVND (reference sequence). Trimming removed 6 bases from V and 1 base from J, with 9 bases in between. The CDR3 sequence is CASSSGGNTEAFF. CDR3 DNA sequence: TGTGCCAGTAGCAGCGGGGGGAACACTGAAGCTTTCTTT.

This clone has only a few counts. The gene calls are TRBV30 and TRBJ2-1; 11 bases line up with TRBD2. The J segment lost 8 bases and the V segment lost 3 bases, leaving 6 bases of the junction unmatched. Germline CDR1 is GTSNPN and CDR2 is SVGIG (reference sequence). CDR3 length equals 14 residues. Here the CDR3 reads CAWSLAGGWDEQFF. The CDR3 nucleotides are TGTGCCTGGAGCCTAGCGGGAGGTTGGGATGAGCAGTTCTTC.

This clone was detected only a few times. This chain connects TRBV19 to TRBJ2-2; 11 nucleotides line up with TRBD2. CDR3 length: 17 residues. The V and J ends lost 6 bases and 2 bases, in that order; junction bases with no gene match: 8. The germline gives CDR1 LNHDA, CDR2 SQIVND (reference sequence). The CDR3 DNA reads TGTGCCAGTAGCCTTTCGGGACTAGCGGTTAACACCGGGGAGCTGTTTTTT. Protein product: CASSLSGLAVNTGELFF.

This clone came up many times. The chain recombines TRBV7-9 with TRBJ2-5; D is unclear. Trimming shortened V by 5 bases and J by 5 bases, and 9 bases separated the two germline ends. This CDR3 region has 12 residues. The germline CDR1 and CDR2 sequences are SEHNR and FQNEAQ (reference sequence). CDR3 in DNA: TGTGCCAGCAGCCCCCCCCGGGAGACCCAGTACTTC. It is translated as CASSPPRETQYF.

The chain carries TRBV6-4 and TRBJ2-1, with D perhaps TRBD1 (6 bases). V was cut by 4 bases and J by 9 bases, with 13 bases left in between. The CDR3 runs to 13 residues. The V gene's germline CDR1 is MRHNA and CDR2 SNTAGT. The CDR3: CASSAWGRGEQFF. CDR3 in DNA: TGTGCCAGCAGTGCCTGGGGGCGCGGTGAGCAGTTCTTC.

This clone has more than one count but fewer than ten. The chain recombines TRBV6-8 with TRBJ2-1; D remains ambiguous. Germline V gene sequence: CDR1 MNHGY, CDR2 SAAAGT. This CDR3 contains 17 residues. Trimming took 7 bases from V and 4 from J, leaving 23 bases between them. CDR3 sequence: CASTFRPLVKPYNEQFF. The CDR3 DNA sequence: TGTGCCAGCACTTTCCGGCCCCTAGTCAAGCCGTACAATGAGCAGTTCTTC.

This clone was seen only a few times. The rearrangement links TRBV19 to TRBJ1-6, with 8 bases identical to TRBD1. V dropped 6 bases and J dropped 9; count of bases not matched to a gene: 13. The CDR3 is 16 amino acids. Germline CDR1 is LNHDA and CDR2 is SQIVND (reference sequence). The CDR3: CASRGTGSSRGSPLHF. Here the CDR3 DNA reads TGTGCCAGTAGGGGGACAGGATCCTCGCGTGGTTCACCCCTCCACTTT. Full variable domain (missing parts from reference TRBV19 and TRBJ1-6): DGGITQSPKYLFRKEGQNVTLSCEQNLNHDAMYWYRQDPGQGLRLIYYSQIVNDFQKGDIAEGYSVSREKKESFPLTVTSAQKNPTAFYLCASRGTGSSRGSPLHFGNGTRLTVT.